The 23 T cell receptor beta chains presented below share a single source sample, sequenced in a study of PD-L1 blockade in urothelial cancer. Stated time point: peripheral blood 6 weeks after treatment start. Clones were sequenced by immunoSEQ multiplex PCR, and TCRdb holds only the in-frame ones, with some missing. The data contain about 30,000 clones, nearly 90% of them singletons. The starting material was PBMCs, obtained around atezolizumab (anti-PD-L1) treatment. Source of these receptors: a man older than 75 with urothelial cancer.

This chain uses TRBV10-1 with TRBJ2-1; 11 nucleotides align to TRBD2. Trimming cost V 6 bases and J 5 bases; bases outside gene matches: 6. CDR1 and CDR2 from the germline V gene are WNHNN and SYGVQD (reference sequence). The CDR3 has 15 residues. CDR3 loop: CASSPGLAGNNEQFF. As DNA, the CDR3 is TGCGCCAGCAGCCCTGGACTAGCGGGTAACAATGAGCAGTTCTTC.

CDR3 amino acids: CSALTTDTQYF. The CDR3 DNA reads as TGCAGTGCTCTAACCACCGATACGCAGTATTTT. The rearrangement links TRBV20-1 to TRBJ2-3; no clear D. V dropped 5 bases and J dropped 6 bases, with 9 bases sitting between them. The CDR3 sequence is 11 residues long. In germline, CDR1 is DFQATT, CDR2 SNEGSKA (reference sequence).

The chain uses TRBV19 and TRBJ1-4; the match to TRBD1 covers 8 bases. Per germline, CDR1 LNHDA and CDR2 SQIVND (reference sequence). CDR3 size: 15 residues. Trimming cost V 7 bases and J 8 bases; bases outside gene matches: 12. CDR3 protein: CASTRYGQGSEKLFF. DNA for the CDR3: TGTGCCAGTACCCGGTATGGACAGGGCAGCGAAAAACTGTTTTTT.

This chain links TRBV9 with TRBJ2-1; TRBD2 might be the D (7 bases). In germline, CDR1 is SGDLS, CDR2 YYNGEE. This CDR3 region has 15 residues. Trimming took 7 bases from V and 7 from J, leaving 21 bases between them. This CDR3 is CASGRGGGVRNEQFF. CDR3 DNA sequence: TGTGCCAGCGGAAGGGGGGGAGGCGTTAGGAATGAGCAGTTCTTC.

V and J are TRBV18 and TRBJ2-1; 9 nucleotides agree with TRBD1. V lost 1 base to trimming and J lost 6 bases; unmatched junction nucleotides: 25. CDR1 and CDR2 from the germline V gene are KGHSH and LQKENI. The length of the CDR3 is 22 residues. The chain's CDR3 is CASSPRRGEVSNRGLVSNEQFF. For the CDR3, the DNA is TGTGCCAGCTCACCACGTAGGGGGGAGGTTTCGAACAGGGGGCTGGTCTCCAATGAGCAGTTCTTC.

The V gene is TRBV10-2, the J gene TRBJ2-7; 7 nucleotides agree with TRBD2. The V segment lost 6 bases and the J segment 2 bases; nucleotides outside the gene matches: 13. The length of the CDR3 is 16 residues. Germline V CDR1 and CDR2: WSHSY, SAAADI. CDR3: CASSDVLARGTYEQYF. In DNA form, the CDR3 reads TGCGCCAGCAGCGACGTACTAGCGCGTGGTACCTACGAGCAGTACTTC.

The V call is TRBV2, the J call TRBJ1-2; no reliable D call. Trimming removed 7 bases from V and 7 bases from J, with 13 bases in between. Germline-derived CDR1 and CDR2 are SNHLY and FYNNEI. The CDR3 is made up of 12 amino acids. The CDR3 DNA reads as TGTGCCAGCAAGGTGGGCTCCCGTGGCTACACCTTC. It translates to CASKVGSRGYTF. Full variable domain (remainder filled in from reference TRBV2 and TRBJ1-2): EPEVTQTPSHQVTQMGQEVILRCVPISNHLYFYWYRQILGQKVEFLVSFYNNEISEKSEIFDDQFSVERPDGSNFTLKIRSTKLEDSAMYFCASKVGSRGYTFGSGTRLTVV.

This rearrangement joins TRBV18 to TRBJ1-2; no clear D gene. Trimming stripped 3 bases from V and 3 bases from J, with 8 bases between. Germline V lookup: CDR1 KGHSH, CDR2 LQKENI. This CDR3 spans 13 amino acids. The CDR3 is CASSPPGDYGYTF. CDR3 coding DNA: TGTGCCAGCTCACCCCCCGGGGACTATGGCTACACCTTC.

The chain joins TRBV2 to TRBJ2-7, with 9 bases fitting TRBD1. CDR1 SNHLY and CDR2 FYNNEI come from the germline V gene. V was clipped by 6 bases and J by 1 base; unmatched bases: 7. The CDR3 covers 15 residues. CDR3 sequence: CASRRDRGGSYEQYF. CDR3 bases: TGTGCCAGCAGGAGAGACAGGGGGGGATCCTACGAGCAGTACTTC.

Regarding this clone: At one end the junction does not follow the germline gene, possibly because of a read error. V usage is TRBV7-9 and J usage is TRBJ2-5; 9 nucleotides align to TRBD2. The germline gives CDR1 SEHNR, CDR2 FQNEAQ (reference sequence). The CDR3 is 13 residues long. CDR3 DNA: TGTGCCAGCAGCGTAGCGGGAGTGGAGACCCAGTACTTC. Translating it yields CASSVAGVETQYF. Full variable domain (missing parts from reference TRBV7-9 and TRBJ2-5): DTGVSQNPRHKITKRGQNVTFRCDPISEHNRLYWYRQTLGQGPEFLTYFQNEAQLEKSRLLSDRFSAERPKGSFSTLEIQRTEQGDSAMYLCASSVAGVETQYFGPGTRLLVL.

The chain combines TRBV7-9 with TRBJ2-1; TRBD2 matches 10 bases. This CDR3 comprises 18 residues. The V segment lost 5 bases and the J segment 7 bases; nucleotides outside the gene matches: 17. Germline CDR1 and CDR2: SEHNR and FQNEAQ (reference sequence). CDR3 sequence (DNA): TGTGCCAGCAGCCACACTAGAAGAAGCGGGAGGGCCTCAAATGAGCAGTTCTTC. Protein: CASSHTRRSGRASNEQFF.

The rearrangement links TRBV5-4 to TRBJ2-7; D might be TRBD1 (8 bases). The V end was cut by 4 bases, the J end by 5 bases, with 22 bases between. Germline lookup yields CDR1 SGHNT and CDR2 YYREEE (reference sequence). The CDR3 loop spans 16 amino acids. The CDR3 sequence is CASSTQTGGGLHEQYF. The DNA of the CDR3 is TGTGCCAGCAGCACCCAAACAGGGGGGGGTCTGCACGAGCAGTACTTC.

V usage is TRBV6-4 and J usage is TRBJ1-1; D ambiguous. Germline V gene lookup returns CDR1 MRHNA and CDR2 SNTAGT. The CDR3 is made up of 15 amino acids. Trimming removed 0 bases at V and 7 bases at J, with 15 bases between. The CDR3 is CASSDSAGLLGEAFF. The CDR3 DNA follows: TGTGCCAGCAGTGACTCGGCAGGTCTGCTGGGTGAAGCTTTCTTT.

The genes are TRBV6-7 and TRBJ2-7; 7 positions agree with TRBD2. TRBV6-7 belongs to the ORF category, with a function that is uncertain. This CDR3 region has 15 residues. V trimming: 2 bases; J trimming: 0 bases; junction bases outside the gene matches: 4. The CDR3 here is CASSYEGRGSYEQYF. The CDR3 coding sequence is TGTGCCAGCAGTTACGAAGGGAGGGGCTCCTACGAGCAGTACTTC.

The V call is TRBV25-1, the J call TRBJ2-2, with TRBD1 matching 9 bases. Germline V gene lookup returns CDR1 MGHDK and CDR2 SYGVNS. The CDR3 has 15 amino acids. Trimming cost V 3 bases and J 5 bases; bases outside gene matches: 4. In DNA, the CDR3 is TGTGCCAGCAGTGAGGACAGGGGTGGGACCGGGGAGCTGTTTTTT. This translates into CASSEDRGGTGELFF.

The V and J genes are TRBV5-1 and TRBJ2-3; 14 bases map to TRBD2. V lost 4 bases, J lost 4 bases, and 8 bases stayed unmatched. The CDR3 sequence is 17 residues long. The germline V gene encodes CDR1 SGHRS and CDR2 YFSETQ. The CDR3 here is CASSLGLAGGGPDTQYF. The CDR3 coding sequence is TGCGCCAGCAGCCTCGGACTAGCGGGAGGTGGTCCAGATACGCAGTATTTT.

The CDR3 sequence: CASSQVQGAATNEKLFF. The CDR3 nucleotides are TGCGCCAGCAGCCAAGTCCAGGGGGCGGCAACTAATGAAAAACTGTTTTTT. This chain joins TRBV4-1 and TRBJ1-4; 8 bases are a match to TRBD1. The CDR3 spans 17 residues. CDR1 is MGHRA and CDR2 is YSYEKL in the germline V gene. Trimming removed 1 base from V and 0 bases from J; junction bases left unmatched: 4.

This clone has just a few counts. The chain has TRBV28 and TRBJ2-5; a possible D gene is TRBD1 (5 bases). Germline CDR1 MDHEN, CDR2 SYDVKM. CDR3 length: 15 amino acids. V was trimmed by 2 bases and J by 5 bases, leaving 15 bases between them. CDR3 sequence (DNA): TGTGCCAGCAGTTTAGTGCAGGGCCGGTGGGAGACCCAGTACTTC. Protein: CASSLVQGRWETQYF. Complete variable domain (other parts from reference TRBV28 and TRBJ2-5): DVKVTQSSRYLVKRTGEKVFLECVQDMDHENMFWYRQDPGLGLRLIYFSYDVKMKEKGDIPEGYSVSREKKERFSLILESASTNQTSMYLCASSLVQGRWETQYFGPGTRLLVL.

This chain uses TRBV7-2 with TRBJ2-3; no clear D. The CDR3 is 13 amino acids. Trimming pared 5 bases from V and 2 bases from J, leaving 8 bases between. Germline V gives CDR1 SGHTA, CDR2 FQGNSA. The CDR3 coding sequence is TGTGCCAGCAGCCCCCGTAACACAGATACGCAGTATTTT. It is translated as CASSPRNTDTQYF. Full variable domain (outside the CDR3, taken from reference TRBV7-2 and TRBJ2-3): GAGVSQSPSNKVTEKGKDVELRCDPISGHTALYWYRQSLGQGLEFLIYFQGNSAPDKSGLPSDRFSAERTGGSVSTLTIQRTQQEDSAVYLCASSPRNTDTQYFGPGTRLTVL.

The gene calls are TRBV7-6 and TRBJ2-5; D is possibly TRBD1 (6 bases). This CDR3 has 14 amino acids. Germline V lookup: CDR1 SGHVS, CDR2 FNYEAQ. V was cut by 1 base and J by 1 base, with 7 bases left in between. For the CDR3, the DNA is TGTGCCAGCAGCTTAGGGACAGCCCAAGAGACCCAGTACTTC. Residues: CASSLGTAQETQYF. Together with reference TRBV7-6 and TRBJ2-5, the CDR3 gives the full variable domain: GAGVSQSPRYKVTKRGQDVALRCDPISGHVSLYWYRQALGQGPEFLTYFNYEAQQDKSGLPNDRFSAERPEGSISTLTIQRTEQRDSAMYRCASSLGTAQETQYFGPGTRLLVL.

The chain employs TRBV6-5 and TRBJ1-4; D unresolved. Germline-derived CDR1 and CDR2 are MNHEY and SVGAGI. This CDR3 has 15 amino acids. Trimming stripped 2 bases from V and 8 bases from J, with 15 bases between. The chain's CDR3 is CASSYNPDLREKLFF. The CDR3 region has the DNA TGTGCCAGCAGTTACAATCCAGACTTAAGGGAAAAACTGTTTTTT.

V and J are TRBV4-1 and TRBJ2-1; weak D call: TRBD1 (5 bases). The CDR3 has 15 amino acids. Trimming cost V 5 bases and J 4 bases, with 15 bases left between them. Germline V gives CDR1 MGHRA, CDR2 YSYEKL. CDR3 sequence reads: CASSIRRGAYNEQFF. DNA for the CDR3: TGCGCCAGCAGCATCCGAAGGGGCGCGTACAATGAGCAGTTCTTC.

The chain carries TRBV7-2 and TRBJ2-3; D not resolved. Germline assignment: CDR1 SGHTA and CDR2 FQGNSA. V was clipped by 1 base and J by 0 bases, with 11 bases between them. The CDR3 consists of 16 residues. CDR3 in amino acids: CASSLVGGSSTDTQYF. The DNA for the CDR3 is TGTGCCAGCAGCTTAGTAGGCGGTTCTAGCACAGATACGCAGTATTTT.